This T cell receptor (beta chain) was identified in a study of blood T cell repertoires in COVID-19. In germline, CDR1 is SGDLS, CDR2 YYNGEE. This CDR3 comprises 20 residues. J was trimmed by 0 bases and V by 4 bases; bases with no gene match: 15. Using immunoSEQ multiplex PCR, the repertoire was profiled, and TCRdb retains in-frame clones only, with some absent. The data contain around 110,000 clones, over 65% of them seen just once; the ten biggest clones take up approximately 2.1%. This chain connects TRBV9 to TRBJ2-1, with TRBD2 identical over 11 bases. The sequence came from a man younger than 45 with acute or convalescent COVID-19. The sequenced sample was peripheral blood. This chain's CDR3 is CASSHPRHSGGVVSYNEQFF. The CDR3 DNA sequence: TGTGCCAGCAGCCATCCGCGCCATAGCGGGGGGGTTGTCTCCTACAATGAGCAGTTCTTC.